One sample yielded the 32 T cell receptor beta chains listed below, sequenced in a study of cytomegalovirus exposure and HLA in healthy donors. A multiplex PCR was run with 60 Vbeta primers and 13 Jbeta primers. The assay was immunoSEQ multiplex PCR, and TCRdb's table has in-frame clones only and misses some. Of over 45,000 clones in the sample, around 81% are singletons; the top ten hold about 2.5%. Sequencing used PBMCs. These receptors originate from a boy aged 5-17 years in good health and CMV-seropositive.

The table lists this clone with a few counts. The chain carries TRBV5-4 and TRBJ2-5; TRBD1 agrees at 7 bases. The germline V gene has CDR1 SGHNT and CDR2 YYREEE (reference sequence). The CDR3 sequence is 14 residues long. Trimming cost V 4 bases and J 3 bases; bases outside gene matches: 6. The CDR3 is CASSGRQGKETQYF. The CDR3 nucleotides read TGTGCCAGCAGCGGAAGACAGGGAAAAGAGACCCAGTACTTC.

The V gene is TRBV7-3, the J gene TRBJ2-1; TRBD1 matches at 7 bases. This CDR3 is 14 amino acids long. From germline, CDR1 is SGHTA and CDR2 FQGTGA. V shed 4 bases and J 5 bases; nucleotides not matched to a gene: 5. As DNA, the CDR3 is TGTGCCAGCAGCTCATCGGGACAGAACAATGAGCAGTTCTTC. It yields the protein CASSSSGQNNEQFF.

V is TRBV5-4 and J is TRBJ1-2; 9 nucleotides line up with TRBD1. The CDR3 runs 14 residues. The V and J ends lost 4 bases and 8 bases, in that order; junction bases with no gene match: 9. CDR1 is SGHNT and CDR2 is YYREEE in the germline V gene (reference sequence). CDR3 residues: CASSPRTGAGGYTF. CDR3 DNA sequence: TGTGCCAGCAGCCCCCGGACAGGGGCCGGAGGCTACACCTTC.

This sequence joins TRBV6-1 and TRBJ2-7; D not certain. V gave up 2 bases and J gave up 4 bases, with 9 bases separating them. The CDR3 is 13 amino acids. CDR1 is MNHNS, CDR2 SASEGT, per germline. The CDR3 loop is CASSELASYEQYF. The CDR3 coding sequence is TGTGCCAGCAGTGAATTGGCCAGTTACGAGCAGTACTTC.

The chain carries TRBV19 and TRBJ1-2, with 11 bases aligning to TRBD1. V shed 7 bases, J shed 7 bases, and the junction held 8 bases outside the gene matches. Looked up from germline, CDR1 is LNHDA and CDR2 is SQIVND (reference sequence). CDR3 length: 14 residues. CDR3 nucleotide sequence: TGTGCCAGTACCTTGGACAGGGGGCGAGGTGGCTACACCTTC. Its protein is CASTLDRGRGGYTF.

The chain recombines TRBV6-1 with TRBJ2-2; possibly TRBD1 or TRBD2 for D (5 bases each). Germline assignment: CDR1 MNHNS and CDR2 SASEGT. Trimming removed 7 bases from V and 5 bases from J, with 20 bases in between. The CDR3 is 16 residues long. CDR3 amino acids: CASIEAGRRITGELFF. The CDR3 DNA reads as TGTGCCAGCATAGAAGCAGGGAGAAGGATAACCGGGGAGCTGTTTTTT.

The rearrangement links TRBV7-9 to TRBJ2-3; maybe TRBD2 (5 bases). This CDR3 contains 13 residues. The V and J ends lost 5 bases and 5 bases respectively, with 11 bases between them. Germline-derived CDR1 and CDR2 are SEHNR and FQNEAQ (reference sequence). CDR3 DNA sequence: TGTGCCAGCAGCATAGGACTGGTAGATACGCAGTATTTT. Encoded protein: CASSIGLVDTQYF.

The gene calls are TRBV7-9 and TRBJ2-5; D is unresolved. Looked up from germline, CDR1 is SEHNR and CDR2 is FQNEAQ (reference sequence). The CDR3 spans 12 residues. V was cut by 5 bases and J by 11 bases, with 15 bases left in between. CDR3 nucleotides: TGTGCCAGCAGCCCCGGGTCGGAGTTACAGTACTTC. Translation gives CASSPGSELQYF.

This chain links TRBV11-2 with TRBJ2-3; TRBD2 matches 12 bases. The CDR3 has 15 residues. Germline V gene data show CDR1 as SGHAT and CDR2 as FQNNGV. Trimming cost V 6 bases and J 2 bases; bases outside gene matches: 3. The CDR3 DNA reads as TGTGCCAGCAGGTCTAGCGGGGGGGTCACAGATACGCAGTATTTT. This encodes CASRSSGGVTDTQYF.

In its sample, this clone was seen a few times. The chain is built from TRBV11-2 and TRBJ1-2; D is unclear. The CDR3 has 14 amino acids. Trimming left V 1 base short and J 2 bases short, with 8 bases between. Germline loops: CDR1 SGHAT, CDR2 FQNNGV. The CDR3 region has the DNA TGTGCCAGCAGCTTAGTAGGGAGGAACTATGGCTACACCTTC. As protein: CASSLVGRNYGYTF.

This clone was detected only once. V and J are TRBV6-6 and TRBJ1-2; 8 bases line up with TRBD1. The CDR3 extends over 16 amino acids. V lost 0 bases to trimming and J lost 6 bases; unmatched junction nucleotides: 9. Germline CDR1 MNHNY, CDR2 SVGAGI (reference sequence). The CDR3 DNA follows: TGTGCCAGCAGTTACTCTTGGACAGGGATAAAGGATGGCTACACCTTC. It specifies CASSYSWTGIKDGYTF.

This clone was seen only a few times. The chain couples TRBV11-2 to TRBJ1-2; D gene ambiguous. Germline CDR1 and CDR2: SGHAT and FQNNGV. This CDR3 is 13 amino acids long. The germline V and J ends were trimmed by 11 bases and 8 bases, with 21 bases remaining between them. In nucleotides, the CDR3 is TGTGCCTCAGCTTGGTTGCGACCGGGGGGCTACACCTTC. Translated: CASAWLRPGGYTF.

CDR3 sequence (DNA): TGTGCCAGCAGCTTGTTACCAGTAGAGACCCAGTACTTC. It codes for CASSLLPVETQYF. The V call is TRBV5-4, the J call TRBJ2-5; D ambiguous. The V gene's germline CDR1 is SGHNT and CDR2 YYREEE (reference sequence). This CDR3 is 13 amino acids long. V lost 1 base and J lost 4, with 8 bases in between.

The chain links TRBV29-1 to TRBJ2-3; D uncertain. The V end was cut by 6 bases, the J end by 2 bases, with 3 bases between. The CDR3 runs to 10 residues. Per germline, CDR1 SQVTM and CDR2 ANQGSEA. CDR3 region: CSVYTDTQYF. CDR3 nucleotide sequence: TGCAGCGTCTACACAGATACGCAGTATTTT.

This clone was observed a handful of times. The chain links TRBV19 to TRBJ2-7; possibly TRBD2 for D (7 bases). V was cut by 4 bases and J by 2 bases, with 18 bases left in between. The CDR3 is made up of 16 amino acids. Germline values: CDR1 LNHDA, CDR2 SQIVND (reference sequence). The CDR3 nucleotides are TGTGCCAGTAGTACCCAAATAGGGGGGACTACCTACGAGCAGTACTTC. Translation gives CASSTQIGGTTYEQYF.

The chain combines TRBV15 with TRBJ1-5; D unclear. The CDR3 loop spans 14 amino acids. CDR1 LNHNV and CDR2 YYDKDF come from the germline V gene (reference sequence). V lost 6 bases to trimming and J lost 9 bases, with 18 bases between them. CDR3 amino acids: CATSSFQAGWPQHF. The CDR3 region has the DNA TGTGCCACCAGTAGTTTTCAGGCTGGGTGGCCCCAGCATTTT.

The chain recombines TRBV2 with TRBJ2-3; D possibly corresponds to TRBD2 (5 bases). The CDR3 contains 14 residues. The V gene lost 11 bases and the J gene lost 3 bases, with 18 bases spanning the gap. The germline CDR1 and CDR2 sequences are SNHLY and FYNNEI. CDR3 sequence (DNA): TGTGCCCTAACGGCGAGGGTCAGAACAGATACGCAGTATTTT. It is translated as CALTARVRTDTQYF.

This chain links TRBV5-1 with TRBJ2-1; TRBD2 agrees at 9 bases. V dropped 4 bases and J dropped 7; count of bases not matched to a gene: 12. The length of the CDR3 is 16 residues. Germline CDR1 is SGHRS and CDR2 is YFSETQ. As DNA, the CDR3 is TGCGCCAGCAGCCCCCAGGCGGGGGGGCAGGGTAATGAGCAGTTCTTC. Its protein is CASSPQAGGQGNEQFF.

V gene TRBV7-8 combines with J gene TRBJ2-1; TRBD1 agrees at 7 bases. The trim removed 4 bases at V and 0 bases at J, leaving 6 bases unmatched. This CDR3 is 16 amino acids long. The germline V gene has CDR1 SGHVS and CDR2 FQNEAQ. The CDR3 bases are TGTGCCAGCAGCTCGAGAGGACAGGACTCCTACAATGAGCAGTTCTTC. Its protein product is CASSSRGQDSYNEQFF.

The genes are TRBV27 and TRBJ1-1; weak D call: TRBD1 (5 bases). The V and J ends lost 6 bases and 1 base respectively, with 27 bases between them. The germline gives CDR1 MNHEY, CDR2 SMNVEV (reference sequence). CDR3 length: 19 amino acids. DNA for the CDR3: TGTGCCAGCAGCCCCCGGGCGTACCTTACGACAGAACCGAACACTGAAGCTTTCTTT. Translated, it gives CASSPRAYLTTEPNTEAFF.

This sequence joins TRBV5-1 and TRBJ1-5; 9 bases agree with TRBD1. The V gene end was trimmed by 3 bases and the J gene end by 5 bases; junction bases not matched to a gene: 3. Germline CDR1 and CDR2: SGHRS and YFSETQ. CDR3 length: 14 amino acids. The CDR3 DNA follows: TGCGCCAGCAGCTCGGGACAGGGCGATCAGCCCCAGCATTTT. Amino acids: CASSSGQGDQPQHF.

Notes on this clone: Other DNA sequences in this sample translate to the same CDR3. The chain joins TRBV7-3 to TRBJ2-1; D may be TRBD2 (6 bases). Germline loops: CDR1 SGHTA, CDR2 FQGTGA. The CDR3 runs to 15 residues. V dropped 3 bases and J dropped 5 bases, with 14 bases sitting between them. The CDR3 loop is CASSLGLGGNNEQFF. CDR3 sequence (DNA): TGTGCCAGCAGCTTGGGGCTAGGCGGGAACAATGAGCAGTTCTTC.

This chain connects TRBV4-2 to TRBJ2-3; 7 bases agree with TRBD2. Looked up from germline, CDR1 is LGHNA and CDR2 is YNFKEQ. The J segment lost 0 bases and the V segment lost 0 bases, leaving 6 bases of the junction unmatched. The CDR3 consists of 17 residues. The CDR3 region is CASSQETSDSSTDTQYF. The CDR3 nucleotides are TGTGCCAGCAGCCAAGAAACTAGCGATTCTAGCACAGATACGCAGTATTTT.

This clone was observed a single time. The gene calls are TRBV19 and TRBJ1-2; TRBD1 might be the D (5 bases). V gave up 1 base and J gave up 6 bases, with 12 bases separating them. Per germline, CDR1 LNHDA and CDR2 SQIVND (reference sequence). The CDR3 sequence is 14 residues long. CDR3 DNA sequence: TGTGCCAGTAGTATAGCAAGGACATTGGATGGCTACACCTTC. This codes for CASSIARTLDGYTF.

In this sample, this clone turned up a few times. The chain couples TRBV9 to TRBJ2-2, with D possibly being TRBD1 (5 bases). This CDR3 has 13 residues. Deletions cut 1 base from V and 7 bases from J, with 8 bases between. The germline V gene has CDR1 SGDLS and CDR2 YYNGEE. The CDR3 protein is CASSVIGVGELFF. The CDR3 coding sequence is TGTGCCAGCAGCGTAATAGGGGTCGGGGAGCTGTTTTTT.

This chain joins TRBV2 and TRBJ2-3; possibly TRBD2 for D (5 bases). The ends were cut back, 4 bases at V and 4 bases at J, with 15 bases in the middle. The CDR3 loop spans 15 amino acids. Germline CDR1 reads SNHLY; CDR2 reads FYNNEI. The CDR3 DNA reads as TGTGCCAGCAGTGGCGGGCTAGCAGATGCAGATACGCAGTATTTT. Amino acid sequence: CASSGGLADADTQYF.

The chain joins TRBV6-6 to TRBJ1-1, with 7 bases fitting TRBD1. CDR1 MNHNY and CDR2 SVGAGI come from the germline V gene (reference sequence). The CDR3 spans 12 residues. The trim removed 2 bases at V and 8 bases at J, leaving 2 bases unmatched. The CDR3 loop reads CASSYEGQEAFF. The DNA of the CDR3 is TGTGCCAGCAGTTACGAGGGACAGGAAGCTTTCTTT.

V usage is TRBV5-1 and J usage is TRBJ2-5; D unresolved. The germline V gene has CDR1 SGHRS and CDR2 YFSETQ. The CDR3 is 12 residues long. The V end lost 1 base, the J end lost 4 bases, and 5 bases lay between the germline ends. The CDR3 is CASSLSVETQYF. The CDR3 DNA sequence: TGCGCCAGCAGCTTGTCGGTAGAGACCCAGTACTTC. Variable domain in full (rest from reference TRBV5-1 and TRBJ2-5): KAGVTQTPRYLIKTRGQQVTLSCSPISGHRSVSWYQQTPGQGLQFLFEYFSETQRNKGNFPGRFSGRQFSNSRSEMNVSTLELGDSALYLCASSLSVETQYFGPGTRLLVL.

The chain joins TRBV27 to TRBJ1-6; D unresolved. Germline assignment: CDR1 MNHEY and CDR2 SMNVEV (reference sequence). Trimming removed 4 bases at V and 6 bases at J, with 13 bases between. This CDR3 is 15 amino acids long. The CDR3 region is CASSSAFSTNSPLHF. The DNA of the CDR3 is TGTGCCAGCAGTTCAGCGTTCAGCACTAATTCACCCCTCCACTTT.

V usage is TRBV19 and J usage is TRBJ1-4; unclear D gene. The germline V and J ends were trimmed by 6 bases and 3 bases, with 14 bases remaining between them. Germline CDR1 reads LNHDA; CDR2 reads SQIVND (reference sequence). This CDR3 has 15 amino acids. In DNA form, the CDR3 reads TGTGCCAGTAGGGTCGAAATAACAGCTAATGAAAAACTGTTTTTT. Translating it yields CASRVEITANEKLFF.

J is TRBJ1-6 and V is TRBV10-3; the match to TRBD1 covers 7 bases. Trimming took 2 bases from V and 9 from J; bases not matched to a gene: 4. From germline, CDR1 is ENHRY and CDR2 SYGVKD. The CDR3 sequence is 14 residues long. The CDR3 DNA follows: TGTGCCATCAGTGAGACAGGGGAGAGTTCACCCCTCCACTTT. Residues: CAISETGESSPLHF.

This clone was observed once. The chain employs TRBV2 and TRBJ1-3; TRBD1 matches 7 bases. CDR1 is SNHLY and CDR2 is FYNNEI in the germline V gene. CDR3 length equals 14 residues. V lost 9 bases to trimming and J lost 0 bases; unmatched junction nucleotides: 5. The CDR3 here is CASRRDSSGNTIYF. In DNA, the CDR3 is TGTGCCAGTCGACGGGACAGCTCTGGAAACACCATATATTTT.